This T cell receptor (beta chain) originates from a study of blood T cell repertoires in COVID-19. The wider study: Specimens from acute and convalescent COVID-19 originated in the United States, Italy and Spain. Nucleic acid was either cDNA or gDNA, and it came from T cells, B-cell-depleted T cells, or PBMCs.

How the authors handled the data: Estimates of nucleated cell counts were drawn from the amplification of reference gene primers. Here immunoSEQ multiplex PCR was the method, and the copy in TCRdb shows in-frame clones only, minus some. The DNA was the basis for D and trimming; V, J and clone size are from that table. The data show about 68,000 clones, with roughly 87% seen just once and about 8.1% held by the top ten. Trimming pared 4 bases from V and 4 bases from J, leaving 13 bases between. The germline CDR1 and CDR2 sequences are LGHNA and YSLEER. CDR3 length: 15 residues. Sequencing was done on a sample of peripheral blood. The receptor comes from a man between 50 and 59 years old with active COVID-19. This chain links TRBV4-3 with TRBJ2-2; D is ambiguous. CDR3 sequence: CASSRSTGGTGELFF. The CDR3 region has the DNA TGCGCCAGCAGCCGTTCCACGGGTGGCACCGGGGAGCTGTTTTTT.